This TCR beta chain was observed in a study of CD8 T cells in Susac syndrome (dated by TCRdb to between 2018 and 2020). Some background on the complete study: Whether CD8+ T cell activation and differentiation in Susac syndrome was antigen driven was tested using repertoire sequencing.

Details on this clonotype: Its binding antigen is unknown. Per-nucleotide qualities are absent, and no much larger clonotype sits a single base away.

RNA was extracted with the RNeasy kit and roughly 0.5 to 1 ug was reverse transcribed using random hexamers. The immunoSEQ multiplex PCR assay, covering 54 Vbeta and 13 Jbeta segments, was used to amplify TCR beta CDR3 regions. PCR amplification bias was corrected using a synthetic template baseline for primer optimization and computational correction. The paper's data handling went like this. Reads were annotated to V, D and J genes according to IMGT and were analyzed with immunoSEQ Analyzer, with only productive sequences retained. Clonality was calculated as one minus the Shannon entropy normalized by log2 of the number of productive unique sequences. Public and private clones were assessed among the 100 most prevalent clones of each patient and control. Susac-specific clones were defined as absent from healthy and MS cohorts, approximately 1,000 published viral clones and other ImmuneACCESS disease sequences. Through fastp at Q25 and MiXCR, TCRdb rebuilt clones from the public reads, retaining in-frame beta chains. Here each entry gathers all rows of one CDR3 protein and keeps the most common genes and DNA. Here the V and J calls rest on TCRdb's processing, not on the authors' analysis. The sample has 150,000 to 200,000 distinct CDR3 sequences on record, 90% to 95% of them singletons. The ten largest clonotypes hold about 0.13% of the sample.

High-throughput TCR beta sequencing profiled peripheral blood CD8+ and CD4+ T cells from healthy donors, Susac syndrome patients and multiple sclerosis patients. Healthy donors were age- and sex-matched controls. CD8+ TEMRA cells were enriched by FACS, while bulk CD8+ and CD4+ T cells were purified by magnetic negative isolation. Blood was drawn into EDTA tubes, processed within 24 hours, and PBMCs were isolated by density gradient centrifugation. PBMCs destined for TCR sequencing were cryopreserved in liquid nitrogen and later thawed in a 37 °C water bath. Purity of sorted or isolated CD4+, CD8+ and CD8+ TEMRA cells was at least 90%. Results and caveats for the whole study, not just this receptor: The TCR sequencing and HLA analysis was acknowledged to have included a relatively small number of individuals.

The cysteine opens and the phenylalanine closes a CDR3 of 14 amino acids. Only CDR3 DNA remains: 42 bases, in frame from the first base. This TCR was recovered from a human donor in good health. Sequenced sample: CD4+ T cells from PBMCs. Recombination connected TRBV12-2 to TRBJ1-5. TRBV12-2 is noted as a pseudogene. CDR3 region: CASRLAQVRTPQHF. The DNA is TGTGCAAGTCGCTTAGCGCAGGTTAGGACGCCCCAGCATTTT.